The 25 T cell receptor beta chains below were found in one sample sequenced in a study of cytomegalovirus exposure and HLA in healthy donors (dated by TCRdb to 2016 to 2017). The receptor library was made with the immunoSEQ multiplex PCR assay. The table comes from immuneACCESS by way of TCRdb, which keeps in-frame sequences with V and J called. Part of the clones is missing from these tables; in studies checked, under half for an unresolved V gene and the rest for unknown reasons. Across this sample there are under 300,000 clones, with 90% seen only once. Under 0.4% of the sample is taken by the ten largest. Material: PBMCs. The receptors derive from a woman aged 18-30 years in good health and CMV-seronegative.

This clone appeared a single time. CDR3: CATLQGAYSGANVLTF. DNA for the CDR3: TGTGCCACCCTACAGGGGGCTTACTCTGGGGCCAACGTCCTGACTTTC. The chain employs TRBV19 and TRBJ2-6; 9 nucleotides agree with TRBD1. The CDR3 sequence is 16 residues long. Germline-derived CDR1 and CDR2 are LNHDA and SQIVND (reference sequence). V shed 10 bases and J 0 bases; nucleotides not matched to a gene: 7. Combining the CDR3 with reference TRBV19 and TRBJ2-6 gives the whole variable domain DGGITQSPKYLFRKEGQNVTLSCEQNLNHDAMYWYRQDPGQGLRLIYYSQIVNDFQKGDIAEGYSVSREKKESFPLTVTSAQKNPTAFYLCATLQGAYSGANVLTFGAGSRLTVL.

V usage is TRBV19 and J usage is TRBJ2-7, with 7 bases that match TRBD1. The V and J ends lost 6 bases and 2 bases, in that order; junction bases with no gene match: 7. This CDR3 comprises 14 residues. Germline V gene data show CDR1 as LNHDA and CDR2 as SQIVND (reference sequence). The CDR3 DNA reads as TGTGCCAGTAGCTCTAGACAGGGAGCCTACGAGCAGTACTTC. Protein: CASSSRQGAYEQYF.

CDR3 sequence: CASSVAGTDTQYF. For the CDR3, the DNA is TGTGCCAGCAGCGTAGCGGGCACAGATACGCAGTATTTT. V is TRBV9 and J is TRBJ2-3; unclear D gene. This CDR3 spans 13 amino acids. V shed 0 bases and J shed 1 base, with 3 bases lying between them. Germline V gene data show CDR1 as SGDLS and CDR2 as YYNGEE.

The gene calls are TRBV4-1 and TRBJ1-2; D unclear. Between the trimmed V and J ends, which lost 4 bases and 4 bases, there was a span of 16 bases. Germline CDR1 reads MGHRA; CDR2 reads YSYEKL. CDR3 length: 15 residues. The CDR3 region is CASSPARAEIYGYTF. The DNA for the CDR3 is TGCGCCAGCAGCCCTGCTAGAGCTGAGATCTATGGCTACACCTTC.

In DNA, the CDR3 is TGCGCCAGCAGCCGGGACAGGGATCCCTATGGCTACACCTTC. Translating gives CASSRDRDPYGYTF. The genes are TRBV5-1 and TRBJ1-2; the match to TRBD1 covers 9 bases. The germline V gene encodes CDR1 SGHRS and CDR2 YFSETQ. CDR3 length: 14 amino acids. J was trimmed by 4 bases and V by 4 bases; bases with no gene match: 5.

The chain links TRBV11-2 to TRBJ2-7, with D possibly matching TRBD1 (5 bases). V was clipped by 3 bases and J by 1 base, with 7 bases between them. This CDR3 has 13 amino acids. Germline V gene data show CDR1 as SGHAT and CDR2 as FQNNGV. CDR3 protein: CASSFTGSYEQYV. CDR3 coding DNA: TGTGCCAGCAGCTTCACAGGATCCTACGAGCAGTACGTC.

The chain links TRBV6-5 to TRBJ2-5; possibly TRBD1 for D (6 bases). The length of the CDR3 is 16 residues. Per germline, CDR1 MNHEY and CDR2 SVGAGI. V was pared by 4 bases and J by 5 bases, with 20 bases between. As DNA, the CDR3 is TGTGCCAGCAGTTCGGACCTCAGGGGTTTGGGGGAGACCCAGTACTTC. It specifies CASSSDLRGLGETQYF.

This clone was recorded only once. J is TRBJ1-1 and V is TRBV5-1; perhaps TRBD1 as D (5 bases). Per the germline V gene, CDR1 is SGHRS and CDR2 is YFSETQ. The CDR3 has 15 amino acids. Trimming cost V 4 bases and J 0 bases, with 13 bases left between them. The chain's CDR3 is CASSNQQVMNTEAFF. The CDR3, as DNA: TGCGCCAGCAGCAACCAACAGGTTATGAACACTGAAGCTTTCTTT.

The chain is built from TRBV27 and TRBJ2-1; no firm D call. The germline V gene has CDR1 MNHEY and CDR2 SMNVEV (reference sequence). This CDR3 has 14 residues. V lost 5 bases and J 3 bases, leaving 11 bases between the germline ends. CDR3 protein: CASSTGWIYNEQFF. CDR3 nucleotide sequence: TGTGCCAGCAGTACCGGGTGGATCTACAATGAGCAGTTCTTC.

J is TRBJ2-7 and V is TRBV5-1; a possible D gene is TRBD1 (5 bases). This CDR3 spans 14 amino acids. V lost 0 bases and J lost 2, with 9 bases in between. The germline V gene encodes CDR1 SGHRS and CDR2 YFSETQ. The chain's CDR3 is CASSLGLTAYEQYF. DNA for the CDR3: TGCGCCAGCAGCTTGGGACTGACAGCCTACGAGCAGTACTTC.

V gene TRBV10-3 combines with J gene TRBJ1-3; unclear D gene. The germline gives CDR1 ENHRY, CDR2 SYGVKD. Trimming cost V 7 bases and J 0 bases, with 10 bases left between them. The CDR3 runs to 14 residues. The CDR3 spells CAITASDSGNTIYF. The CDR3 region has the DNA TGTGCCATCACGGCAAGCGACTCTGGAAACACCATATATTTT.

The chain employs TRBV9 and TRBJ2-1; 7 bases match TRBD1. The CDR3 runs to 14 residues. CDR1 and CDR2 (germline): SGDLS, YYNGEE. The junction had 3 bases not matched to a gene; V was cut back by 3 bases and J by 3 bases. The CDR3, as DNA: TGTGCCAGCAGCGCTAGGGACAGCTACAATGAGCAGTTCTTC. Residues: CASSARDSYNEQFF.

The chain links TRBV4-3 to TRBJ1-1, with no clear D. CDR3 length: 15 residues. Germline V gene lookup returns CDR1 LGHNA and CDR2 YSLEER. Trimming took off 1 base at V and 4 bases at J, with 13 bases between the two ends. The CDR3 reads CASSQAEGRGTEAFF. In DNA, the CDR3 is TGCGCCAGCAGCCAAGCGGAGGGTCGCGGCACTGAAGCTTTCTTT.

The chain employs TRBV7-9 and TRBJ2-2; no reliable D call. V was trimmed by 5 bases and J by 4 bases, leaving 5 bases between them. This CDR3 is 12 amino acids long. Germline CDR1 and CDR2: SEHNR and FQNEAQ (reference sequence). The CDR3 DNA reads TGTGCCAGCAGCCCTATCACCGGGGAGCTGTTTTTT. Translated, it gives CASSPITGELFF.

The table lists this clone with a few counts. This chain uses TRBV21-1 with TRBJ2-7; TRBD2 was called by the table and not checked on the DNA. TRBV21-1 is classified as a pseudogene. The CDR3 has 12 residues. This CDR3 is CARRTKTYEQYV. The CDR3 DNA reads as TGTGCCAGAAGGACTAAAACCTACGAGCAGTACGTC.

This clone has only a few counts. The DNA of the CDR3 is TGTGCCATTTCACGGGACAGGGGGGGCCCGGTACGTGGCTACACCTTC. Protein sequence: CAISRDRGGPVRGYTF. V is TRBV28 and J is TRBJ1-2, with 11 nucleotides matching TRBD1. Trimming took 10 bases from V and 7 from J; bases not matched to a gene: 17. Germline CDR1 is MDHEN and CDR2 is SYDVKM. The CDR3 is 16 amino acids.

V usage is TRBV18 and J usage is TRBJ2-1; D gene unclear. With 3 bases removed from V and 7 bases from J, the gap between germline ends came to 7 bases. Germline V gives CDR1 KGHSH, CDR2 LQKENI. This CDR3 comprises 12 residues. The CDR3 DNA follows: TGTGCCAGCTCACCCCCCCTAAATGAGCAGTTCTTC. This sequence encodes CASSPPLNEQFF.

J is TRBJ2-6 and V is TRBV11-2; maybe TRBD2 (7 bases). Germline V gives CDR1 SGHAT, CDR2 FQNNGV. Between the trimmed V and J ends, which lost 0 bases and 2 bases, there was a span of 17 bases. The CDR3 runs 19 residues. The CDR3 loop reads CASSLDHRGATAGANVLTF. The DNA for the CDR3 is TGTGCCAGCAGCTTAGATCATCGGGGGGCAACAGCTGGGGCCAACGTCCTGACTTTC.

The rearrangement uses TRBV27 and TRBJ1-5; tentatively, D is TRBD1 (6 bases). This CDR3 is 15 amino acids long. V was trimmed by 6 bases and J by 9 bases, leaving 21 bases between them. The germline CDR1 and CDR2 sequences are MNHEY and SMNVEV (reference sequence). DNA of the CDR3: TGTGCCAGCAGCGGCGTTGACAGAGAAGGGGGGCCCCAGCATTTT. Protein product: CASSGVDREGGPQHF.

The chain combines TRBV5-1 with TRBJ2-5; 10 nucleotides align to TRBD2. V trimming: 1 base; J trimming: 6 bases; junction bases outside the gene matches: 3. This CDR3 region has 14 residues. In germline, CDR1 is SGHRS, CDR2 YFSETQ. Here the CDR3 DNA reads TGCGCCAGCAGCTTGATTAGCGGGGGGAAGACCCAGTACTTC. Its protein is CASSLISGGKTQYF.

In this sample, this clone turned up once. The chain has TRBV28 and TRBJ1-6; tentatively, D is TRBD1 (6 bases). The ends were cut back, 8 bases at V and 8 bases at J, with 16 bases in the middle. CDR1 is MDHEN, CDR2 SYDVKM, per germline. The CDR3 length is 14 residues. The CDR3 here is CASLTGQKDSPLHF. In nucleotides, the CDR3 is TGTGCCAGCCTGACCGGACAGAAAGATTCACCCCTCCACTTT.

The V and J genes are TRBV5-4 and TRBJ1-1, with a weak D call TRBD1 (6 bases). Trimming took off 1 base at V and 4 bases at J, with 14 bases between the two ends. The length of the CDR3 is 15 residues. Germline lookup yields CDR1 SGHNT and CDR2 YYREEE (reference sequence). CDR3 protein: CASSLRQGKSTEAFF. DNA for the CDR3: TGTGCCAGCAGCTTGAGGCAGGGGAAAAGCACTGAAGCTTTCTTT. The full variable domain, rest sourced from reference TRBV5-4 and TRBJ1-1, is ETGVTQSPTHLIKTRGQQVTLRCSSQSGHNTVSWYQQALGQGPQFIFQYYREEENGRGNFPPRFSGLQFPNYSSELNVNALELDDSALYLCASSLRQGKSTEAFFGQGTRLTVV.

The V call is TRBV27, the J call TRBJ1-6; tentatively, D is TRBD1 (5 bases). The CDR3 is 14 amino acids. Germline V gene sequence: CDR1 MNHEY, CDR2 SMNVEV (reference sequence). Trimming stripped 5 bases from V and 4 bases from J, with 9 bases between. The CDR3 region is CASSPGLYNSPLHF. DNA for the CDR3: TGTGCCAGCAGTCCGGGACTGTATAATTCACCCCTCCACTTT.

This clone came up a few times. The chain carries TRBV6-5 and TRBJ2-7; TRBD1 agrees at 11 bases. This CDR3 spans 13 amino acids. J gave up 3 bases and V 8 bases, and 3 bases lay outside the gene matches. Germline CDR1 MNHEY, CDR2 SVGAGI. This chain's CDR3 is CASWGTGGYEQYF. DNA for the CDR3: TGTGCCAGCTGGGGGACAGGGGGCTACGAGCAGTACTTC.

This rearrangement joins TRBV27 to TRBJ2-2; possibly TRBD2 for D (5 bases). The V gene's germline CDR1 is MNHEY and CDR2 SMNVEV (reference sequence). CDR3 size: 14 residues. V was pared by 6 bases and J by 0 bases, with 8 bases between. DNA for the CDR3: TGTGCCAGCAGACAACTAGCGAACACCGGGGAGCTGTTTTTT. This encodes CASRQLANTGELFF.